This T cell receptor beta chain was sequenced during a study of regulatory T cells in long-lasting Graves disease. Overall study results and limits: Limited sample numbers may have lowered accuracy.

The TCR beta library used iRepertoire HTBI primers with Arm-PCR amplification of CDR3. Each CDR3 protein is one row after TCRdb ran MiXCR on the multiplex PCR reads. The sample lists more than 400,000 distinct CDR3 sequences, 16% occurring once. The CDR3 runs to 14 residues. Germline V gene lookup returns CDR1 DFQATT and CDR2 SNEGSKA (reference sequence). The V gene end was trimmed by 4 bases and the J gene end by 7 bases; junction bases not matched to a gene: 7. This clonotype was detected many times. Its antigen is unidentified. As to time point: newly diagnosed GD, antithyroid drugs for less than 3 months. Researchers made the TCR library from RNA that was extracted from PBMCs. Another study also made use of these data, one on T cells in Graves' hyperthyroidism and ophthalmopathy.

The clonotype comes from a man aged 40-55 years with Graves disease. The chain links TRBV20-1 to TRBJ1-6, with 7 nucleotides matching TRBD1. The sequenced sample was peripheral blood mononuclear cells (PBMCs), obtained at new diagnosis, from a patient treated with antithyroid drugs. The CDR3 DNA sequence: TGCAGTGCTATAAGGTTACAGGGGAATTCACCCCTCCACTTT. This codes for CSAIRLQGNSPLHF.